The 27 T cell receptor beta chains listed next were all sequenced from one sample in a study of cytomegalovirus exposure and HLA in healthy donors (dated by TCRdb to the late 2010s). Receptor libraries were prepared by the immunoSEQ multiplex PCR assay. For the multiplex PCR, a mixture combining 60 forward primers for TCR Vbeta segments and 13 reverse primers for TCR Jbeta segments was used. This immuneACCESS table, as held by TCRdb, lists in-frame sequences with V and J called but not all clones. Of the missing ones, under half trace to an unresolved V gene in checked studies; the others have no known cause. The sample table contains about 63,000 clones; only one count was recorded for around 73% of them. The ten largest make up roughly 5.9% of the sample. The sample taken for sequencing was PBMCs. The receptors here all came from a man aged 50 to 60 in good health and CMV-seronegative.

This clone was seen more than once but under ten times. The chain is built from TRBV14 and TRBJ1-2, with D tentatively TRBD1 (6 bases). The V gene lost 6 bases and the J gene lost 3 bases, with 17 bases spanning the gap. Germline-derived CDR1 and CDR2 are SGHDN and FVKESK. The CDR3 contains 15 residues. Written as DNA, the CDR3 is TGTGCCAGCAGTCTCCGCGACAGGCCCTACTATGGCTACACCTTC. Its protein is CASSLRDRPYYGYTF. The whole variable domain, remainder taken from reference TRBV14 and TRBJ1-2, is EAGVTQFPSHSVIEKGQTVTLRCDPISGHDNLYWYRRVMGKEIKFLLHFVKESKQDESGMPNNRFLAERTGGTYSTLKVQPAELEDSGVYFCASSLRDRPYYGYTFGSGTRLTVV.

This clone showed up just once. The rearrangement joins TRBV5-1 to TRBJ1-1; 7 bases align to TRBD1. This CDR3 is 16 amino acids long. Per germline, CDR1 SGHRS and CDR2 YFSETQ. V shed 1 base, J shed 0 bases, and the junction held 6 bases outside the gene matches. CDR3 loop: CASSLSAGQMNTEAFF. CDR3 nucleotide sequence: TGCGCCAGCAGCTTGTCCGCGGGACAGATGAACACTGAAGCTTTCTTT.

In the case of this clone: One end of the junction fails to match germline, which may point to a read error. This sequence joins TRBV9 and TRBJ1-1, with D possibly TRBD1 on 5 matching bases. Germline V gene lookup returns CDR1 SGDLS and CDR2 YYNGEE. This CDR3 contains 15 residues. As DNA, the CDR3 is TGTGCCAGCAGCACCCAAACCTCAGGGAGGACTGAAGCTTCCTTT. Protein product: CASSTQTSGRTEASF.

V usage is TRBV19 and J usage is TRBJ2-3; 7 bases map to TRBD2. V gave up 4 bases and J gave up 2 bases; unmatched junction bases: 15. The CDR3 length is 18 residues. The germline gives CDR1 LNHDA, CDR2 SQIVND (reference sequence). Here the CDR3 DNA reads TGTGCCAGTAGTAAACCCCGTGGCAGCGGGGAGTACACAGATACGCAGTATTTT. Its translation: CASSKPRGSGEYTDTQYF.

The chain carries TRBV9 and TRBJ2-5, with 7 bases lining up with TRBD2. Trimming at V came to 2 bases and at J to 5 bases, leaving 6 bases not matched to a gene. This CDR3 region has 14 residues. Per the germline V gene, CDR1 is SGDLS and CDR2 is YYNGEE. The CDR3 sequence is CASSVGVGGETQYF. The CDR3 nucleotides are TGTGCCAGCAGCGTTGGGGTGGGGGGGGAGACCCAGTACTTC. Combining the CDR3 with reference TRBV9 and TRBJ2-5 gives the whole variable domain DSGVTQTPKHLITATGQRVTLRCSPRSGDLSVYWYQQSLDQGLQFLIQYYNGEERAKGNILERFSAQQFPDLHSELNLSSLELGDSALYFCASSVGVGGETQYFGPGTRLLVL.

J is TRBJ1-5 and V is TRBV7-9, with 10 positions matching TRBD1. Per the germline V gene, CDR1 is SEHNR and CDR2 is FQNEAQ (reference sequence). Trimming at V came to 5 bases and at J to 6 bases, leaving 10 bases not matched to a gene. The CDR3 contains 16 residues. CDR3 loop: CASSRWTGGLGQPQHF. For the CDR3, the DNA is TGTGCCAGCAGCCGATGGACAGGGGGGCTGGGTCAGCCCCAGCATTTT.

V usage is TRBV4-1 and J usage is TRBJ2-7, with 9 bases fitting TRBD2. The germline gives CDR1 MGHRA, CDR2 YSYEKL. This CDR3 comprises 17 residues. Trimming at V came to 3 bases and at J to 2 bases, leaving 11 bases not matched to a gene. The CDR3 is CASSQMGGGGGAYEQYF. Written as DNA, the CDR3 is TGCGCCAGCAGCCAGATGGGTGGGGGCGGGGGGGCCTACGAGCAGTACTTC.

This chain links TRBV30 with TRBJ2-1; TRBD2 agrees at 9 bases. J gave up 2 bases and V 3 bases, and 5 bases lay outside the gene matches. CDR1 and CDR2 (germline): GTSNPN, SVGIG (reference sequence). This CDR3 region has 15 residues. The CDR3 sequence is CAWRKGGGAYNEQFF. As DNA, the CDR3 is TGTGCCTGGAGAAAAGGCGGGGGGGCCTACAATGAGCAGTTCTTC.

This CDR3 reads CASRWTGSETQYF. DNA for the CDR3: TGTGCCAGCAGATGGACAGGGTCAGAGACCCAGTACTTC. The chain uses TRBV7-9 and TRBJ2-5, with TRBD1 identical over 8 bases. V shed 6 bases, J shed 4 bases, and the junction held 4 bases outside the gene matches. Germline V gene sequence: CDR1 SEHNR, CDR2 FQNEAQ (reference sequence). The CDR3 consists of 13 residues.

This clone showed up just once. V is TRBV5-1 and J is TRBJ2-3; D possibly corresponds to TRBD2 (7 bases). Trimming pared 6 bases from V and 1 base from J, leaving 12 bases between. In germline, CDR1 is SGHRS, CDR2 YFSETQ. The CDR3 spans 14 residues. CDR3 DNA: TGCGCCAGCACCGGCGGGGGCGGCACAGATACGCAGTATTTT. Amino acid sequence: CASTGGGGTDTQYF.

J is TRBJ1-6 and V is TRBV7-9; no clear D gene. The CDR3 totals 13 residues. The germline V gene has CDR1 SEHNR and CDR2 FQNEAQ (reference sequence). V was clipped by 0 bases and J by 8 bases, with 5 bases between them. This CDR3 reads CASSLAPDSPLHF. CDR3 DNA sequence: TGTGCCAGCAGCTTAGCGCCGGATTCACCCCTCCACTTT. The variable domain in full, completed from reference TRBV7-9 and TRBJ1-6, reads DTGVSQNPRHKITKRGQNVTFRCDPISEHNRLYWYRQTLGQGPEFLTYFQNEAQLEKSRLLSDRFSAERPKGSFSTLEIQRTEQGDSAMYLCASSLAPDSPLHFGNGTRLTVT.

The chain has TRBV7-9 and TRBJ1-1, with unresolved D. The V gene's germline CDR1 is SEHNR and CDR2 FQNEAQ (reference sequence). CDR3 length: 13 amino acids. Trimming took off 1 base at V and 10 bases at J, with 13 bases between the two ends. CDR3 in amino acids: CASSLEGPAGAFF. In DNA form, the CDR3 reads TGTGCCAGCAGCTTAGAGGGCCCAGCGGGAGCTTTCTTT.

This clone appeared a few times. The J gene is TRBJ2-7, the V gene TRBV5-8; D unclear. This CDR3 has 14 residues. Germline-derived CDR1 and CDR2 are SGHTS and YDEGEE. V was cut by 0 bases and J by 0 bases, with 7 bases left in between. CDR3 bases: TGTGCCAGCAGCTTGGGGCAAAACTCCTACGAGCAGTACTTC. Amino acid sequence: CASSLGQNSYEQYF.

This clone has a handful of counts. The chain carries TRBV7-6 and TRBJ2-3; 8 bases agree with TRBD2. The CDR3 contains 17 residues. With V trimmed by 1 base and J by 2 bases, 8 bases remained unmatched. Germline V gene sequence: CDR1 SGHVS, CDR2 FNYEAQ. CDR3 sequence (DNA): TGTGCCAGCAGCTTAGTATCGGGCGGGGGGAACACAGATACGCAGTATTTT. It translates to CASSLVSGGGNTDTQYF.

This clone was detected only once. The CDR3 DNA reads TGTGCCTGGAGCCCACCAGGGGTCGAGCAGTACTTC. Translation: CAWSPPGVEQYF. This chain joins TRBV30 and TRBJ2-7; TRBD1 is a possible D gene (6 bases). The CDR3 covers 12 residues. V lost 3 bases to trimming and J lost 6 bases, with 12 bases between them. CDR1 and CDR2 from the germline V gene are GTSNPN and SVGIG (reference sequence).

This chain uses TRBV10-2 with TRBJ2-7; 10 nucleotides align to TRBD2. This CDR3 has 16 residues. The V segment lost 8 bases and the J segment 5 bases; nucleotides outside the gene matches: 15. The V gene's germline CDR1 is WSHSY and CDR2 SAAADI. The CDR3 DNA is TGCGCCAGCTTTCCGGGGCTAGCGGGGGTAGTCCACGAGCAGTACTTC. Residues: CASFPGLAGVVHEQYF.

The chain couples TRBV7-6 to TRBJ1-3, with a tentative D call TRBD1 (5 bases). Trimming removed 6 bases at V and 5 bases at J, with 29 bases between. The CDR3 runs to 19 residues. The germline CDR1 and CDR2 sequences are SGHVS and FNYEAQ. The CDR3 region has the DNA TGTGCCAGCAGTCTAGCGGTTTCGTCGGACTCCTGGGGCAGAAACACCATATATTTT. Translation gives CASSLAVSSDSWGRNTIYF.

The rearrangement joins TRBV11-2 to TRBJ2-2, with D tentatively TRBD2 (6 bases). Trimming took off 6 bases at V and 6 bases at J, with 17 bases between the two ends. The CDR3 totals 15 residues. Germline CDR1 reads SGHAT; CDR2 reads FQNNGV. The CDR3 DNA is TGTGCCAGCAGTTCCATGGGAGGCAGCCCCGGGGAGCTGTTTTTT. As protein: CASSSMGGSPGELFF.

The chain couples TRBV11-2 to TRBJ1-2; 9 nucleotides align to TRBD1. The length of the CDR3 is 13 residues. The V and J ends lost 5 bases and 7 bases, in that order; junction bases with no gene match: 5. Germline CDR1 SGHAT, CDR2 FQNNGV. The CDR3 here is CASSLGQGPGYTF. CDR3 coding DNA: TGTGCCAGCAGCCTTGGACAGGGGCCTGGCTACACCTTC.

The chain has TRBV5-1 and TRBJ2-3, with a possible D match to TRBD1 (5 bases). Trimming stripped 0 bases from V and 2 bases from J, with 7 bases between. This CDR3 region has 14 residues. Germline CDR1 reads SGHRS; CDR2 reads YFSETQ. The CDR3 loop is CASSLAGYTDTQYF. The DNA for the CDR3 is TGCGCCAGCAGCTTGGCAGGGTACACAGATACGCAGTATTTT.

This chain joins TRBV11-2 and TRBJ1-4; 7 nucleotides align to TRBD1. V dropped 5 bases and J dropped 8; count of bases not matched to a gene: 11. The germline V gene has CDR1 SGHAT and CDR2 FQNNGV. This CDR3 contains 15 residues. The CDR3 reads CASSTPTGMGEKLFF. CDR3 sequence (DNA): TGTGCCAGCAGCACGCCGACAGGGATGGGCGAAAAACTGTTTTTT.

This chain links TRBV29-1 with TRBJ2-3, with 11 bases lining up with TRBD2. CDR3 length: 17 residues. The germline V gene has CDR1 SQVTM and CDR2 ANQGSEA. Trimming removed 0 bases from V and 2 bases from J; junction bases left unmatched: 7. The CDR3 DNA reads as TGCAGCGTTGAAGACCCGACTAGCGGGGTTTTCACAGATACGCAGTATTTT. Translated, it gives CSVEDPTSGVFTDTQYF.

The rearrangement links TRBV9 to TRBJ2-5; 11 bases map to TRBD1. Trimming removed 0 bases from V and 5 bases from J; junction bases left unmatched: 3. The CDR3 consists of 15 residues. Germline V lookup: CDR1 SGDLS, CDR2 YYNGEE. The CDR3 coding sequence is TGTGCCAGCAGCGTAGCCGGGACAGGGGGGGAGACCCAGTACTTC. Protein: CASSVAGTGGETQYF. The full variable domain, its missing parts supplied by reference TRBV9 and TRBJ2-5, is DSGVTQTPKHLITATGQRVTLRCSPRSGDLSVYWYQQSLDQGLQFLIQYYNGEERAKGNILERFSAQQFPDLHSELNLSSLELGDSALYFCASSVAGTGGETQYFGPGTRLLVL.

V usage is TRBV7-3 and J usage is TRBJ1-2, with TRBD1 matching 8 bases. V lost 5 bases to trimming and J lost 4 bases; unmatched junction nucleotides: 9. This CDR3 is 15 amino acids long. Germline V lookup: CDR1 SGHTA, CDR2 FQGTGA. The CDR3 DNA is TGTGCCAGCAGCCCCCAGGGGGCACCCGGCTATGGCTACACCTTC. The encoded protein is CASSPQGAPGYGYTF.

On this clone: The junction differs from germline at one of its ends, possibly a read error. The chain has TRBV7-9 and TRBJ2-7; maybe TRBD2 (6 bases). The CDR3 is made up of 17 amino acids. The V gene's germline CDR1 is SEHNR and CDR2 FQNEAQ (reference sequence). As DNA, the CDR3 is TGTTCCAGCAGCTTATTCAGGACTACAGAATTCTACTACGAGCAGTACTTC. This sequence encodes CSSSLFRTTEFYYEQYF.

In the case of this clone: The junction does not match germline at one end; this may be a read error. The genes are TRBV7-9 and TRBJ2-1, with a weak D call TRBD1 (6 bases). This CDR3 has 17 amino acids. From germline, CDR1 is SEHNR and CDR2 FQNEAQ (reference sequence). The CDR3 DNA is TGTTCCAGCAGCTTGAGGGCCGGACAGCCCTACGGTAATGAGCAGTTCTTC. Translating it yields CSSSLRAGQPYGNEQFF.

The chain links TRBV6-1 to TRBJ1-5; D gene unclear. The CDR3 is 14 residues long. Trimming removed 6 bases from V and 2 bases from J, with 11 bases in between. In germline, CDR1 is MNHNS, CDR2 SASEGT. The CDR3 reads CASSATRGNQPQHF. Written as DNA, the CDR3 is TGTGCCAGCAGCGCCACTCGGGGCAATCAGCCCCAGCATTTT.